These 20 T cell receptor beta chains were all obtained from the same sample, sequenced in a study of CD8+CD57+ T cells in acquired aplastic anemia. Patients chosen for sequencing had CD8+CD57+ cells that had expanded, as shown by flow cytometry. Genomic DNA, serving as template, underwent TCR beta VDJ and CDR3 profiling. TCRdb used MiXCR to reprocess the reads, holding one entry per CDR3 protein. The repertoire includes a few hundred thousand distinct CDR3 sequences, under 50% of them detected once, and about 20% sits in the top ten. Sequencing used sorted CD4+, CD8+, or CD8+CD57+ T cells (not recorded which) from PBMCs. These receptors came from a human donor with aplastic anemia.

The sample holds a few counts of this clonotype. This chain uses TRBV7-3 with TRBJ2-5, with 8 bases aligning to TRBD2. J lost 7 bases, V lost 6 bases, and 22 bases had no gene match. Germline V gene lookup returns CDR1 SGHTA and CDR2 FQGTGA. CDR3 length equals 18 residues. The CDR3 spells CASSLVLWAGGLVGTQYF. The CDR3 nucleotides are TGTGCCAGCAGTTTAGTTCTGTGGGCGGGGGGCCTGGTCGGGACCCAGTACTTC.

V and J are TRBV5-1 and TRBJ2-7; D might be TRBD1 (5 bases). CDR1 is SGHRS and CDR2 is YFSETQ in the germline V gene. The CDR3 extends over 15 amino acids. Trimming removed 0 bases from V and 2 bases from J, with 12 bases in between. The CDR3, as DNA: TGCGCCAGCAGCTTGGCGTCAGGGAATCCCTACGAGCAGTACTTC. Translation: CASSLASGNPYEQYF.

The table lists this clonotype with a few counts. V is TRBV12-3 or TRBV12-4 and J is TRBJ1-5; D call uncertain. V lost 4 bases and J lost 5, with 6 bases in between. This CDR3 has 12 amino acids. CDR3 sequence: CASSSIDQPQHF. The CDR3 coding sequence is TGTGCCAGCAGTTCCATCGATCAGCCCCAGCATTTT.

This sequence joins TRBV20-1 and TRBJ1-5, with unresolved D. Trimming shortened V by 7 bases and J by 6 bases, and 13 bases separated the two germline ends. There are 12 residues in the CDR3. CDR1 DFQATT and CDR2 SNEGSKA come from the germline V gene (reference sequence). Written as DNA, the CDR3 is TGCAGTGTACGAGCTTGGAGTCAGCCCCAGCATTTT. Protein: CSVRAWSQPQHF.

The chain combines TRBV5-5 with TRBJ2-1; D not resolved. The CDR3 contains 14 residues. V shed 4 bases and J shed 3 bases, with 11 bases lying between them. Per germline, CDR1 SGHKS and CDR2 YYEKEE (reference sequence). CDR3 coding DNA: TGTGCCAGCAGCCCGCAGTTATTCTACAATGAGCAGTTCTTC. Its translation is CASSPQLFYNEQFF.

This clonotype showed up just a few times. A junction boundary mismatches the germline segment, possibly from a read error. This rearrangement joins TRBV12-3 or TRBV12-4 to TRBJ1-5; D gene unclear. This CDR3 region has 9 residues. The CDR3 nucleotides read TGTGTCAGCAGTCCCCCGGGGCATTTT. Translated, it gives CVSSPPGHF.

This clonotype was seen repeatedly, ten times or more. CDR3 sequence (DNA): TGTGCCACCAGCAGAGAGGGAGGATCCTACGAGCAGTACTTC. Its translation is CATSREGGSYEQYF. The chain is built from TRBV15 and TRBJ2-7; tentatively, D is TRBD2 (6 bases). The CDR3 totals 14 residues. V lost 0 bases and J lost 1, with 7 bases in between. Germline lookup yields CDR1 LNHNV and CDR2 YYDKDF (reference sequence).

This clonotype was counted ten times or more. This chain connects TRBV6-5 to TRBJ2-7, with D tentatively TRBD2 (6 bases). The CDR3 has 15 amino acids. Germline CDR1 is MNHEY and CDR2 is SVGAGI. Deletions cut 6 bases from V and 3 bases from J, with 18 bases between. CDR3 sequence: CASSNTRRGGYEQYF. CDR3 bases: TGTGCCAGCAGCAACACACGGCGGGGAGGCTACGAGCAGTACTTC.

The V gene is TRBV18, the J gene TRBJ1-2; 8 bases match TRBD1. The CDR3 contains 16 residues. With 1 base clipped from V and 5 bases from J, the junction kept 9 bases outside the gene matches. CDR1 is KGHSH, CDR2 LQKENI, per germline. CDR3 loop: CASSPREGQASYGYTF. Written as DNA, the CDR3 is TGTGCCAGCTCACCACGAGAGGGACAGGCCAGTTATGGCTACACCTTC.

A note on this clonotype: This may stem from a read error, because a much larger clone lies one nucleotide away. The chain links TRBV12-3 or TRBV12-4 to TRBJ1-4; D ambiguous. The CDR3 spans 13 residues. CDR3 nucleotides: TGTGCCAGCGGTTTGACTAATAATGAAAAACTGTTTTTT. Protein sequence: CASGLTNNEKLFF.

The CDR3, as DNA: TGTGCCACCAGTGATGCAGAGTTGGGGTTCCGCGGCTACACCTTC. Protein product: CATSDAELGFRGYTF. V usage is TRBV24-1 and J usage is TRBJ1-2; D not resolved. V shed 3 bases and J shed 8 bases, with 18 bases lying between them. CDR1 and CDR2 (germline): KGHDR, SFDVKD. The CDR3 extends over 15 amino acids.

This chain links TRBV11-2 with TRBJ2-7, with D unresolved. The CDR3 has 13 residues. From germline, CDR1 is SGHAT and CDR2 FQNNGV. V was clipped by 0 bases and J by 2 bases, with 5 bases between them. CDR3 loop: CASSLEFPYEQYF. CDR3 DNA: TGTGCCAGCAGCTTAGAATTTCCCTACGAGCAGTACTTC.

The J gene is TRBJ2-1, the V gene TRBV20-1; D ambiguous. Germline CDR1 and CDR2: DFQATT and SNEGSKA (reference sequence). This CDR3 region has 12 residues. The ends were cut back, 1 base at V and 7 bases at J, with 8 bases in the middle. The CDR3 sequence is CSARVAVNEQFF. The CDR3 DNA follows: TGCAGTGCTAGAGTGGCAGTAAATGAGCAGTTCTTC.

This clonotype was detected ten times or more. J is TRBJ1-2 and V is TRBV9, with D perhaps TRBD1 (6 bases). V was clipped by 4 bases and J by 8 bases, with 18 bases between them. From germline, CDR1 is SGDLS and CDR2 YYNGEE. The CDR3 is made up of 14 amino acids. The CDR3 here is CASSRGGGGGGYTF. CDR3 in DNA: TGTGCCAGCAGCAGAGGGGGGGGAGGAGGAGGCTACACCTTC.

The chain recombines TRBV20-1 with TRBJ2-7; D unclear. Trimming removed 6 bases from V and 3 bases from J, with 18 bases in between. There are 14 residues in the CDR3. Germline V gene lookup returns CDR1 DFQATT and CDR2 SNEGSKA (reference sequence). CDR3 residues: CSATQTLSGYEQYF. The DNA for the CDR3 is TGCAGTGCCACCCAGACTCTCTCCGGCTACGAGCAGTACTTC.

There are many counts of this clonotype. V usage is TRBV10-3 and J usage is TRBJ2-4; 11 nucleotides agree with TRBD2. The CDR3 is 15 amino acids. Germline CDR1 reads ENHRY; CDR2 reads SYGVKD. V was pared by 2 bases and J by 6 bases, with 3 bases of the junction left unmatched. CDR3 in amino acids: CAISEGTSGGNIQYF. CDR3 sequence (DNA): TGTGCCATCAGTGAGGGGACTAGCGGCGGAAACATTCAGTACTTC.

This sequence joins TRBV14 and TRBJ1-6, with D unresolved. CDR1 SGHDN and CDR2 FVKESK come from the germline V gene. V was pared by 8 bases and J by 8 bases, with 16 bases between. CDR3 length equals 14 residues. The CDR3 nucleotides read TGTGCCAGCTCCGCCATTCTGGGGTATTCACCCCTCCACTTT. This codes for CASSAILGYSPLHF.

This clonotype has ten or more counts. The chain couples TRBV11-2 to TRBJ2-1; maybe TRBD1 (5 bases). The CDR3 is made up of 17 amino acids. In germline, CDR1 is SGHAT, CDR2 FQNNGV. Trimming shortened V by 2 bases and J by 4 bases, and 18 bases separated the two germline ends. CDR3 bases: TGTGCCAGCAGCTTATTCTCTGGTCATGGGGCATACAATGAGCAGTTCTTC. Its translation: CASSLFSGHGAYNEQFF.

This rearrangement joins TRBV24-1 to TRBJ1-2, with D hard to call. The CDR3 covers 12 residues. Trimming shortened V by 4 bases and J by 2 bases, and 4 bases separated the two germline ends. CDR1 and CDR2 (germline): KGHDR, SFDVKD. In DNA form, the CDR3 reads TGTGCCACCAGTGACCCCAACTATGGCTACACCTTC. Its translation: CATSDPNYGYTF.

This clonotype came up many times. The rearrangement links TRBV20-1 to TRBJ2-7, with 9 bases lining up with TRBD1. The CDR3 has 15 amino acids. CDR1 is DFQATT, CDR2 SNEGSKA, per germline (reference sequence). J lost 0 bases, V lost 3 bases, and 6 bases had no gene match. The CDR3: CSASTYRGHSYEQYF. CDR3 in DNA: TGCAGTGCTAGCACCTACAGGGGGCACTCCTACGAGCAGTACTTC.